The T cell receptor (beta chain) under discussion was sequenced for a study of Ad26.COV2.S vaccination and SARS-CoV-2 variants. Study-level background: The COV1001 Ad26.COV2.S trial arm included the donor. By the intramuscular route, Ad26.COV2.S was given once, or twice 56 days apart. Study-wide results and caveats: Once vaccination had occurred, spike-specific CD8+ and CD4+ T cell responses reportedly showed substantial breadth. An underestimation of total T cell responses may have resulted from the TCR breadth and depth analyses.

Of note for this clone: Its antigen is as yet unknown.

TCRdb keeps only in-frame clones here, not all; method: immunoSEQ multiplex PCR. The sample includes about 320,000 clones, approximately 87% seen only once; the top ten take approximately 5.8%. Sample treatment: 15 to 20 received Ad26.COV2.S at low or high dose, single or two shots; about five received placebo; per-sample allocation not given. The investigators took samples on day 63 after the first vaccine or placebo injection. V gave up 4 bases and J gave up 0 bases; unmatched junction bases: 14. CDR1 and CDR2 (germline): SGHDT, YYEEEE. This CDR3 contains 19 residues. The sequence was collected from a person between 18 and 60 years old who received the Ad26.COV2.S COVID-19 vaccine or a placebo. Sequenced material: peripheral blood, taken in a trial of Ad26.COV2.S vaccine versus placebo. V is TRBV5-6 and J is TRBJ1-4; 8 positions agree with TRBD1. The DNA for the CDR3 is TGTGCCAGCAGCCTTGGACAGGGTTTACCCTTGTCAACTAATGAAAAACTGTTTTTT. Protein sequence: CASSLGQGLPLSTNEKLFF.